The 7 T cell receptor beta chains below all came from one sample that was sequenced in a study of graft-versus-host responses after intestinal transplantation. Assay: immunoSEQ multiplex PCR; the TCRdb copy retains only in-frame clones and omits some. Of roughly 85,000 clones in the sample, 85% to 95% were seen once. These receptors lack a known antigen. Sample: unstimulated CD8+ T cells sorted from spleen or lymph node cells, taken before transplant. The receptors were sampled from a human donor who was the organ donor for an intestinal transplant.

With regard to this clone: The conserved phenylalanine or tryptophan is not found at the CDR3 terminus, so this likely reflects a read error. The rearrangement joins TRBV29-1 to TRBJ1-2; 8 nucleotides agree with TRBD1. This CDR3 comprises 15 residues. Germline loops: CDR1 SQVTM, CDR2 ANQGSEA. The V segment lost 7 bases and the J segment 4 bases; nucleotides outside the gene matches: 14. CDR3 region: CSAKGQGAVRYGYTL. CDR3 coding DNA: TGCAGCGCTAAGGGGCAGGGGGCGGTTCGCTATGGCTACACCCTC.

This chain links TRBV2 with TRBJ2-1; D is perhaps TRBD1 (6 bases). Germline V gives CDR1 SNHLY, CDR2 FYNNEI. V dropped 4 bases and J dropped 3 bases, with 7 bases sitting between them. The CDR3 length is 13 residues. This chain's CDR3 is CASSGTVYNEQFF. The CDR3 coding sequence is TGTGCCAGCAGTGGGACAGTCTACAATGAGCAGTTCTTC.

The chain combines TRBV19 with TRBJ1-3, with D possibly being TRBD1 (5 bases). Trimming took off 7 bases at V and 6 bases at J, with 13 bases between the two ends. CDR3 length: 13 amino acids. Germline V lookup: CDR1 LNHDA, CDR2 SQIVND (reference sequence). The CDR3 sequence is CASNIGGANTIYF. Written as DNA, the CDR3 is TGTGCCAGTAATATCGGGGGAGCAAACACCATATATTTT.

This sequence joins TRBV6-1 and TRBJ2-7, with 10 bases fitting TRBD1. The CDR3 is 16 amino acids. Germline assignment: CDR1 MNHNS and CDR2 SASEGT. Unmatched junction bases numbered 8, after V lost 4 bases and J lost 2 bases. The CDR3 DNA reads TGTGCCAGCAGTGGGACACGGGACAGGGGACCCTACGAGCAGTACTTC. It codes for CASSGTRDRGPYEQYF.

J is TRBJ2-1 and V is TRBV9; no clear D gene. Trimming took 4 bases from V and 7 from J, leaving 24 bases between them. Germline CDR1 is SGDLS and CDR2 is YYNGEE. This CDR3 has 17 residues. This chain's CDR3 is CASSFPPSPVSGNEQFF. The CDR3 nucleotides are TGTGCCAGCAGCTTTCCCCCATCGCCCGTCTCCGGAAATGAGCAGTTCTTC.

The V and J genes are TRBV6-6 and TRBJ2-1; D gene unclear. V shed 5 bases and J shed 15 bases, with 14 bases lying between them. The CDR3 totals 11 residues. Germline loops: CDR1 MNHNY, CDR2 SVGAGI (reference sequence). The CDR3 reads CASSLKQDRFF. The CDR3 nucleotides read TGTGCCAGCAGTCTTAAGCAAGATCGGTTCTTC.

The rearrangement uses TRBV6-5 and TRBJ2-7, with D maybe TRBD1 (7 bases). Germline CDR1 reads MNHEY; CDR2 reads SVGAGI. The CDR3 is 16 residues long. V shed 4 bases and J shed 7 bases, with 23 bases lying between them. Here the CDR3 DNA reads TGTGCCAGCAGTTCGGACAGGTACTCATCCGCGGGGGAGCAGTACTTC. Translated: CASSSDRYSSAGEQYF.